This T cell receptor beta chain comes out of a study of T cell repertoires in cytomegalovirus infection. Study background: Use of recently identified HLA-C-restricted and well-studied HLA-B-restricted CMV epitopes was part of the study. Signatures in public TCR beta sequences pointed to both CMV infection and matching HLA type. General observations from the study: Dominating the ex vivo response were TCR beta clonotypes that were CMV-specific and HLA-C-restricted.

This clonotype was seen a handful of times. Its antigen is unknown. Each CDR3 protein gets one entry after TCRdb re-called the reads with MiXCR. The sample carries over 50,000 distinct CDR3 sequences, around 20% recorded once. V shed 10 bases and J shed 1 base, with 16 bases lying between them. The CDR3 sequence is 15 residues long. The source is a human donor in good health (CMV status not recorded). Some clones in this sample may be carry-over from other donors' samples. This sample comprised CD8+ T cells from cultured PBMCs, obtained from culture after CMV antigen stimulation. The chain uses TRBV12-3 or TRBV12-4 and TRBJ2-2; D is unclear. Written as DNA, the CDR3 is TGTGCCACCCAGCCAGAGCCGGTGAACACCGGGGAGCTGTTTTTT. Encoded protein: CATQPEPVNTGELFF.